These 17 T cell receptor beta chains came from one sample sequenced in a study of T cell changes during pregnancy in multiple sclerosis. TCRdb's copy holds only in-frame clones and misses some; the assay was immunoSEQ multiplex PCR. The profile shows roughly 69,000 clones, approximately 89% of them singletons. Sequences were derived from peripheral blood, sampled in the second trimester of pregnancy. The receptors here all came from a female donor with multiple sclerosis, enrolled in a pregnancy study.

The gene calls are TRBV5-5 and TRBJ1-2; 8 positions match TRBD1. V gave up 4 bases and J gave up 6 bases; unmatched junction bases: 8. This CDR3 comprises 14 residues. Germline V CDR1 and CDR2: SGHKS, YYEKEE (reference sequence). This chain's CDR3 is CASSPPDRVNGYTF. For the CDR3, the DNA is TGTGCCAGCAGCCCCCCGGACAGGGTGAATGGCTACACCTTC.

The chain employs TRBV4-1 and TRBJ1-3; D is uncertain. V lost 1 base and J lost 0, with 7 bases in between. Looked up from germline, CDR1 is MGHRA and CDR2 is YSYEKL. The length of the CDR3 is 15 residues. CDR3 protein: CASSQGRVSGNTIYF. The CDR3 nucleotides read TGCGCCAGCAGCCAAGGCCGGGTCTCTGGAAACACCATATATTTT.

The V and J genes are TRBV9 and TRBJ2-2, with a weak D call TRBD2 (5 bases). Germline values: CDR1 SGDLS, CDR2 YYNGEE. Trimming pared 3 bases from V and 7 bases from J, leaving 13 bases between. The CDR3 extends over 14 amino acids. The DNA for the CDR3 is TGTGCCAGCAGCGACGAGGGAGATGACGGGGAGCTGTTTTTT. This translates into CASSDEGDDGELFF.

This rearrangement joins TRBV18 to TRBJ1-1; 7 bases map to TRBD1. This CDR3 is built from 16 residues. Germline lookup yields CDR1 KGHSH and CDR2 LQKENI. Trimming took 3 bases from V and 4 from J; bases not matched to a gene: 11. The CDR3, as DNA: TGTGCCAGCTCACCGCGACGGGACAGCGGGTTCACTGAAGCTTTCTTT. Translating gives CASSPRRDSGFTEAFF.

V usage is TRBV5-6 and J usage is TRBJ1-1, with D perhaps matching TRBD1 (6 bases). V was shortened by 0 bases and J by 1 base, with 13 bases between the two germline ends. CDR1 and CDR2 from the germline V gene are SGHDT and YYEEEE. There are 16 residues in the CDR3. The CDR3 DNA sequence: TGTGCCAGCAGCTTGGATGTCAGGGGAAGGAACACTGAAGCTTTCTTT. It translates to CASSLDVRGRNTEAFF. Supplemented by reference TRBV5-6 and TRBJ1-1, the full variable domain reads DAGVTQSPTHLIKTRGQQVTLRCSPKSGHDTVSWYQQALGQGPQFIFQYYEEEERQRGNFPDRFSGHQFPNYSSELNVNALLLGDSALYLCASSLDVRGRNTEAFFGQGTRLTVV.

CDR3 protein: CASWLGLAGVEQFF. In DNA form, the CDR3 reads TGTGCCAGCTGGCTGGGACTAGCGGGGGTTGAGCAGTTCTTC. The chain uses TRBV6-6 and TRBJ2-1; 14 bases agree with TRBD2. In germline, CDR1 is MNHNY, CDR2 SVGAGI (reference sequence). The trim removed 8 bases at V and 9 bases at J, leaving 6 bases unmatched. CDR3 size: 14 residues.

This rearrangement joins TRBV18 to TRBJ2-1, with a weak D call TRBD1 (5 bases). V was shortened by 2 bases and J by 8 bases, with 16 bases between the two germline ends. Germline V gives CDR1 KGHSH, CDR2 LQKENI. CDR3 length equals 15 residues. The CDR3, as DNA: TGTGCCAGCTCACCAGAACAGGTCGCCGGCCATGAGCAGTTCTTC. Amino acid sequence: CASSPEQVAGHEQFF.

In its sample, this clone was seen a few times. The rearrangement uses TRBV19 and TRBJ1-1; TRBD1 agrees at 10 bases. V was pared by 5 bases and J by 5 bases, with 5 bases of the junction left unmatched. This CDR3 is built from 14 residues. Germline lookup yields CDR1 LNHDA and CDR2 SQIVND (reference sequence). CDR3 sequence (DNA): TGTGCCAGTAGTCCTTGGGACAGGGGAACTGAAGCTTTCTTT. Translated: CASSPWDRGTEAFF. The entire variable domain, with the rest obtained from reference TRBV19 and TRBJ1-1, is as follows: DGGITQSPKYLFRKEGQNVTLSCEQNLNHDAMYWYRQDPGQGLRLIYYSQIVNDFQKGDIAEGYSVSREKKESFPLTVTSAQKNPTAFYLCASSPWDRGTEAFFGQGTRLTVV.

The chain employs TRBV5-1 and TRBJ2-7; possibly TRBD1 for D (5 bases). With 2 bases removed from V and 2 bases from J, the gap between germline ends came to 8 bases. The CDR3 is 13 amino acids. CDR1 and CDR2 from the germline V gene are SGHRS and YFSETQ. The CDR3: CASSFLGAYEQYF. CDR3 nucleotides: TGCGCCAGCAGCTTCCTAGGGGCCTACGAGCAGTACTTC.

J is TRBJ1-1 and V is TRBV14; D not certain. Trimming removed 4 bases at V and 0 bases at J, with 6 bases between. CDR3 length equals 13 residues. From germline, CDR1 is SGHDN and CDR2 FVKESK. CDR3 residues: CASSPSMNTEAFF. The CDR3 DNA sequence: TGTGCCAGCAGCCCTAGCATGAACACTGAAGCTTTCTTT. Filled out from reference TRBV14 and TRBJ1-1, the complete variable domain reads EAGVTQFPSHSVIEKGQTVTLRCDPISGHDNLYWYRRVMGKEIKFLLHFVKESKQDESGMPNNRFLAERTGGTYSTLKVQPAELEDSGVYFCASSPSMNTEAFFGQGTRLTVV.

The chain joins TRBV2 to TRBJ2-7; 8 positions match TRBD2. The CDR3 loop spans 13 amino acids. J was trimmed by 0 bases and V by 7 bases; bases with no gene match: 2. The germline CDR1 and CDR2 sequences are SNHLY and FYNNEI. Here the CDR3 reads CASKRGSSYEQYF. CDR3 coding DNA: TGTGCCAGCAAGCGGGGGAGCTCCTACGAGCAGTACTTC. Together with reference TRBV2 and TRBJ2-7, the CDR3 gives the full variable domain: EPEVTQTPSHQVTQMGQEVILRCVPISNHLYFYWYRQILGQKVEFLVSFYNNEISEKSEIFDDQFSVERPDGSNFTLKIRSTKLEDSAMYFCASKRGSSYEQYFGPGTRLTVT.

The chain couples TRBV7-9 to TRBJ1-1; D is uncertain. V gave up 1 base and J gave up 8 bases, with 8 bases separating them. From germline, CDR1 is SEHNR and CDR2 FQNEAQ (reference sequence). The CDR3 loop spans 12 amino acids. Here the CDR3 reads CASSLVAEEAFF. Here the CDR3 DNA reads TGTGCCAGCAGCTTAGTGGCGGAGGAAGCTTTCTTT.

The V call is TRBV7-3, the J call TRBJ2-7, with 8 bases aligning to TRBD2. Germline CDR1 SGHTA, CDR2 FQGTGA. CDR3 length: 15 amino acids. With V trimmed by 5 bases and J by 3 bases, 9 bases remained unmatched. The CDR3 sequence: CASSPLAGGFYEQYF. The CDR3 region has the DNA TGTGCCAGCAGCCCCTTGGCGGGGGGTTTCTACGAGCAGTACTTC.

The DNA for the CDR3 is TGCGCCAGCAGCTTGTCGACAGTAAGCACTGAAGCTTTCTTT. This encodes CASSLSTVSTEAFF. The chain links TRBV5-1 to TRBJ1-1, with TRBD1 as a possible D gene (5 bases). V lost 1 base and J 4 bases, leaving 11 bases between the germline ends. The germline gives CDR1 SGHRS, CDR2 YFSETQ. The CDR3 loop spans 14 amino acids.

The V call is TRBV19, the J call TRBJ1-2; D gene uncertain. CDR3 size: 15 residues. V gave up 3 bases and J gave up 4 bases, with 15 bases separating them. CDR1 and CDR2 (germline): LNHDA, SQIVND (reference sequence). This chain's CDR3 is CASSIPATRGYGYTF. The CDR3, as DNA: TGTGCCAGTAGTATTCCGGCGACCCGCGGCTATGGCTACACCTTC.

Here the CDR3 reads CASRGGGSGANVLTF. For the CDR3, the DNA is TGTGCCAGCAGGGGCGGGGGGTCTGGGGCCAACGTCCTGACTTTC. The V and J genes are TRBV27 and TRBJ2-6; TRBD2 agrees at 8 bases. V lost 6 bases, J lost 1 base, and 2 bases stayed unmatched. Germline CDR1 is MNHEY and CDR2 is SMNVEV (reference sequence). This CDR3 has 15 residues.

The table lists this clone with a few counts. This rearrangement joins TRBV10-3 to TRBJ2-2; tentative D call: TRBD2 (6 bases). V was shortened by 5 bases and J by 4 bases, with 20 bases between the two germline ends. The germline CDR1 and CDR2 sequences are ENHRY and SYGVKD. The CDR3 runs to 17 residues. The CDR3 here is CAISPKGGPGSTGELFF. In DNA, the CDR3 is TGTGCCATCAGTCCCAAGGGAGGTCCCGGGAGCACCGGGGAGCTGTTTTTT.